This TCR beta chain derives from a study of OX40 agonist ivuxolimab in advanced cancers. Germline V gene data show CDR1 as MGHRA and CDR2 as YSYEKL. The CDR3 has 16 residues. V was clipped by 2 bases and J by 2 bases; unmatched bases: 6. Some clones are missing from TCRdb's copy, which holds only in-frame ones; the method was immunoSEQ multiplex PCR. This table has around 20,000 clones, around 90% appearing once. V and J are TRBV4-1 and TRBJ2-7, with TRBD1 matching over 10 bases. Sample: CD4+ or CD8+ T cells sorted from blood, taken in a trial of the OX40 agonist ivuxolimab. The receptor was derived from an adult with an advanced solid tumor such as melanoma, head and neck, liver or kidney cancer. The CDR3 coding sequence is TGCGCCAGCAGCCAACCTCGGACAGGGGGGCCCTACGAGCAGTACTTC. Its protein product is CASSQPRTGGPYEQYF.